Sequencing of this T cell receptor (beta chain) was carried out in a study of Graves' ophthalmopathy and Graves' hyperthyroidism. Trimming took 4 bases from V and 0 from J; bases not matched to a gene: 9. This CDR3 is 16 amino acids long. Per the germline V gene, CDR1 is LGHDT and CDR2 is YNNKEL (reference sequence). As the template, RNA transcripts were used to amplify TCR beta CDR3 regions. An opening RT-PCR round employed HTBI primers and preceded a second-round multiplex PCR. In TCRdb, the multiplex PCR reads were re-called with MiXCR into one record per CDR3 protein. Counted here are some 350,000 distinct CDR3 sequences, roughly a sixth occurring once; the ten biggest clones make up roughly 2.4%. Absence of ophthalmopathy within 18 months of follow-up defined stable hyperthyroidism. The study recruited hyperthyroidism patients aged 18 to 65 who were newly diagnosed, under 2 months' duration. Certain patients were not enrolled. These were patients with other autoimmune diseases, uncontrolled infections, pregnancy or lactation.

V gene TRBV3-1 combines with J gene TRBJ2-7, with 7 bases identical to TRBD1. Sequences were obtained from peripheral blood. The origin of this receptor is an adult woman with stable Graves' hyperthyroidism. CDR3 residues: CASSPFSTGSSYEQYF. The CDR3 DNA is TGTGCCAGCAGCCCCTTCTCGACAGGGAGCTCCTACGAGCAGTACTTC.